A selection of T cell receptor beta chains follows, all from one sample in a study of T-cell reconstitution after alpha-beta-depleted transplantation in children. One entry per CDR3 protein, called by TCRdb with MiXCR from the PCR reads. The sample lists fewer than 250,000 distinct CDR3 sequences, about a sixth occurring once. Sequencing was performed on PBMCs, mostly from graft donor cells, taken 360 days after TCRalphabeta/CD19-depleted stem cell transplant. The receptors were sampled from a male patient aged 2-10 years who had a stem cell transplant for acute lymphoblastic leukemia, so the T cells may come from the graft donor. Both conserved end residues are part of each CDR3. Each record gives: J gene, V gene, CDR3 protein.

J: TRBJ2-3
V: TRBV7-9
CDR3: CASSTGQSTDTQYF

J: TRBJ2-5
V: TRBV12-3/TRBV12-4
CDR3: CASSKRGSGWYYETQYF

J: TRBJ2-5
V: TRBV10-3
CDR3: CAIRPGTGESETQYF

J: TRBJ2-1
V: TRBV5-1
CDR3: CASSSGLAGEQFF

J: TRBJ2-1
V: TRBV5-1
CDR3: CASSKLPGLAGVSSYNEQFF

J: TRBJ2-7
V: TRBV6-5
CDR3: CASSYSRAPSYEQYF

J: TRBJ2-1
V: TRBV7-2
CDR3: CASSLVATPGTYNEQFF

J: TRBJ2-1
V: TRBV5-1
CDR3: CASSSPASGNNEQFF

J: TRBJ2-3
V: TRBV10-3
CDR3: CAISFLAGAGDTQYF

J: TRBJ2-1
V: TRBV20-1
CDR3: CSARPGTPNEQFF

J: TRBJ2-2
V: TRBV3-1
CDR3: CASSRGTTGSNTGELFF

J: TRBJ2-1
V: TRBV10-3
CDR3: CAHATDTLLYNEQFF

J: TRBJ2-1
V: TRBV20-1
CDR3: CSARADSSYNEQFF

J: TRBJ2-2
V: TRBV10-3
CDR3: CAISRGPETNTRELFF